One and the same sample provided the 2 T cell receptor beta chains below, sequenced in a study of blood T cells in healthy people across ages. Combining a sample-barcoded 5' primer with a J-beta primer mix, a second PCR ran for about 6 to 11 cycles. TCRdb independently ran MiXCR on the 5' RACE reads; one entry per CDR3 protein. The sample carries 1.8 million or so distinct CDR3 sequences, about 39% recorded once. Sequences were obtained from blood. The receptors shown here come from a human donor in good health.

The chain has TRBV10-3 and TRBJ1-5; a possible D gene is TRBD1 (5 bases). This CDR3 comprises 18 residues. Trimming pared 2 bases from V and 0 bases from J, leaving 17 bases between. CDR1 and CDR2 from the germline V gene are ENHRY and SYGVKD. This CDR3 reads CAISEARGGHNSNQPQHF. The CDR3 region has the DNA TGTGCCATCAGTGAGGCGAGGGGAGGTCATAATAGCAATCAGCCCCAGCATTTT.

The chain is built from TRBV4-1 and TRBJ2-7, with TRBD2 matching over 11 bases. CDR1 is MGHRA and CDR2 is YSYEKL in the germline V gene. The trim removed 2 bases at V and 5 bases at J, leaving 8 bases unmatched. The CDR3 contains 16 residues. The CDR3 DNA is TGCGCCAGCAGCCAATTCATAGCGGGGGGGGCTGACGAGCAGTACTTC. As protein: CASSQFIAGGADEQYF.